A selection of T cell receptor beta chains follows, all from one sample in a study of T cell changes during pregnancy in multiple sclerosis. Generated by immunoSEQ multiplex PCR, the TCRdb table keeps only in-frame clones and is missing some. The sample lists about 44,000 clones; 88% were seen once. The sample in question was CD8+ T cells from peripheral blood mononuclear cells, obtained after pregnancy. The receptors originated from a female donor in good health, enrolled as a control in a pregnancy study. The CDR3 runs from the conserved cysteine through the conserved F or W. The D gene is left open where the match is weak. Clone size, where shown, is once, few, many, or a class for clones that have expanded.

>NA|TRBV11-2|NA|TRBJ2-7
TGTGCCAGCAGCTGGGAGGCGACAGCCTACGAGCAGTACTTC
CASSWEATAYEQYF
>NA|TRBV6-5|NA|TRBJ1-2
TGTGCCAGCAGCGGGACTGAGCTTTTTGGCTACACCTTC
CASSGTELFGYTF
>TRBD1|TRBV27|NA|TRBJ2-5
TGTGCCAGCAGTTTAAACAGGGGGGTAGAGACCCAGTACTTC
CASSLNRGVETQYF
>NA|TRBV6-1|NA|TRBJ2-1
TGTGCCAGCAGTGGCAGGGAGGTCGATGAGCAGTTCTTC
CASSGREVDEQFF
>NA|TRBV5-1|NA|TRBJ1-5
TGCGCCAGCAGCCCCGGGACACTTAGCAATCAGCCCCAGCATTTT
CASSPGTLSNQPQHF
>NA|TRBV7-3|NA|TRBJ1-1
TGTGCCAGCAGCCGCTACAGGGCTGAAGCTTTCTTT
CASSRYRAEAFF
>TRBD1|TRBV27|NA|TRBJ1-2
TGTGCCAGCAGTACTTACAGGGGAGGTAACTATGGCTACACCTTC
CASSTYRGGNYGYTF
>TRBD1|TRBV4-3|many|TRBJ1-2
TGCGCCAGCAGCCAGGAAACGGGACAGGAGAATCGGAATGGCTACACCTTC
CASSQETGQENRNGYTF
>TRBD1|TRBV9|once|TRBJ2-3
TGTGCCAGCAGCGTAGCTGAAGAGACAGGGCTAAGCACAGATACGCAGTATTTT
CASSVAEETGLSTDTQYF
>NA|TRBV4-3|NA|TRBJ1-2
TGCGCCAGCAGCCAAGCGCTAGGTGTTGAAGCTGACTATGGCTACACCTTC
CASSQALGVEADYGYTF
>NA|TRBV19|medium-sized|TRBJ1-5
TGTGCCAGTAGCCCAGGGATTAGCAATCAGCCCCAGCATTTT
CASSPGISNQPQHF
>NA|TRBV4-3|NA|TRBJ1-6
TGCGCCAGCAGCCAATCCAGCTCCTATAATTCACCCCTCCACTTT
CASSQSSSYNSPLHF
>NA|TRBV27|NA|TRBJ1-2
TGTGCCAGCAGCGGATCAGAAGAGGGCTATGGCTACACCTTC
CASSGSEEGYGYTF
>TRBD2|TRBV7-8|NA|TRBJ2-7
TGTGCCAGCAGCCAATCTAGCGGGGGGAACTCCTACGAGCAGTACTTC
CASSQSSGGNSYEQYF
>NA|TRBV2|NA|TRBJ1-1
TGTGCCAGCTCCAGGGCTAAGAACACTGAAGCTTTCTTT
CASSRAKNTEAFF
>TRBD1|TRBV4-3|NA|TRBJ2-7
TGCGCCAGCAGCCAAGGACAGGGCGCCTACGAGCAGTACTTC
CASSQGQGAYEQYF
>NA|TRBV7-2|NA|TRBJ1-5
TGTGCCAGCAGCTTAAACAAGAATCAGCCCCAGCATTTT
CASSLNKNQPQHF
>NA|TRBV2|NA|TRBJ1-2
TGTGCCAGCAGTGAAAGAAACGGGGAAGGCTATGGCTACACCTTC
CASSERNGEGYGYTF
>NA|TRBV29-1|NA|TRBJ2-2
TGCAGCGTTGTTTTCGGGGTGGACACCGGGGAGCTGTTTTTT
CSVVFGVDTGELFF
>NA|TRBV11-3|once|TRBJ1-2
TGTGCCAGCAGCTTAAGGACCCGACAGACTTTTCATGGCTACACCTTC
CASSLRTRQTFHGYTF
>TRBD2|TRBV7-3|NA|TRBJ2-3
TGTGCCAGCAGCCCGAGCGGGGGGGCCGTAGATACGCAGTATTTT
CASSPSGGAVDTQYF
>NA|TRBV7-9|NA|TRBJ2-7
TGTGCCAGCAGCTCCCTCCGGGCCTACGAGCAGTACTTC
CASSSLRAYEQYF
>TRBD1|TRBV7-9|once|TRBJ2-6
TGTGCCAGCAGCTTTTTGACAGGGGTAATCTCTGGGGCCAACGTCCTGACTTTC
CASSFLTGVISGANVLTF